This T cell receptor (beta chain) derives from a study of radiotherapy plus CTLA-4 blockade in lung cancer. Repertoires were generated with immunoSEQ multiplex PCR, while TCRdb's copy carries only in-frame clones and drops some. Of tens of thousands of clones in the sample, roughly 70% were seen once. Of note for this clone: The antigen remains unidentified.

Findings of the study overall: In blood, tumor-derived TCR clones expanded after radiotherapy plus ipilimumab. Early blood T cell clone changes and increased post-radiation serum interferon-beta were reportedly the strongest response predictors.

CDR3 size: 13 residues. Germline V gene lookup returns CDR1 SGHTA and CDR2 FQGNSA. The ends were cut back, 1 base at V and 7 bases at J, with 10 bases in the middle. The chain couples TRBV7-2 to TRBJ1-2, with TRBD1 as a possible D gene (5 bases). Sequencing was performed on peripheral blood, taken from a patient treated with radiotherapy plus ipilimumab. This TCR came from a human donor with non-small cell lung cancer who had stable disease on radiotherapy plus ipilimumab. CDR3 region: CASSLEAGLGYTF. The CDR3 DNA reads TGTGCCAGCAGCTTAGAGGCAGGGCTTGGCTACACCTTC.